A selection of T cell receptor beta chains follows, all from one sample in a study of blood T cell repertoires in COVID-19. This table comes from immunoSEQ multiplex PCR, and its TCRdb copy is limited to in-frame clones, with some not included. Among about 100,000 clones listed, around 80% were seen once. The specimen sequenced was peripheral blood. All receptors come from a man between 65 and 85 years old with active or convalescent COVID-19. The CDR3 runs from the conserved cysteine through the conserved F or W. Each record gives: D gene, clone size, V gene, J gene, CDR3 protein, CDR3 DNA. D genes are given only for firm matches. Size is omitted from some rows. Given values are once, few, many or a class for expanded clones.

D gene: TRBD2; clone size: -; V gene: TRBV5-4; J gene: TRBJ2-5; CDR3 protein: CASSSIILAGAQETQYF; CDR3 DNA: TGTGCCAGCAGCTCGATCATACTAGCGGGGGCACAAGAGACCCAGTACTTC
D gene: -; clone size: once; V gene: TRBV2; J gene: TRBJ1-2; CDR3 protein: CASVAEGVYGYTF; CDR3 DNA: TGTGCCAGCGTGGCTGAGGGGGTCTATGGCTACACCTTC
D gene: TRBD2; clone size: -; V gene: TRBV5-1; J gene: TRBJ2-3; CDR3 protein: CASSFRLAGEIDTQYF; CDR3 DNA: TGCGCCAGCAGCTTCAGACTAGCGGGAGAAATAGATACGCAGTATTTT
D gene: -; clone size: once; V gene: TRBV5-1; J gene: TRBJ1-1; CDR3 protein: CASSLDRAGVEAFF; CDR3 DNA: TGCGCCAGCAGCTTGGACAGGGCGGGGGTTGAAGCTTTCTTT
D gene: -; clone size: -; V gene: TRBV7-3; J gene: TRBJ1-1; CDR3 protein: CASSLLPGMNTEAFF; CDR3 DNA: TGTGCCAGCAGCTTATTGCCAGGGATGAACACTGAAGCTTTCTTT
D gene: -; clone size: -; V gene: TRBV10-3; J gene: TRBJ2-7; CDR3 protein: CAISGAEAVTYEQYF; CDR3 DNA: TGTGCCATCAGTGGGGCGGAGGCCGTAACCTACGAGCAGTACTTC
D gene: TRBD1; clone size: -; V gene: TRBV6-4; J gene: TRBJ1-2; CDR3 protein: CASSRTGGAGYGYTF; CDR3 DNA: TGTGCCAGCAGTCGGACAGGGGGCGCAGGGTATGGCTACACCTTC
D gene: -; clone size: -; V gene: TRBV2; J gene: TRBJ1-5; CDR3 protein: CAGGRESNQPQHF; CDR3 DNA: TGTGCGGGTGGCAGGGAAAGCAATCAGCCCCAGCATTTT
D gene: -; clone size: -; V gene: TRBV19; J gene: TRBJ2-1; CDR3 protein: CASSIRQGKFYNEQFF; CDR3 DNA: TGTGCCAGTAGTATTCGGCAGGGGAAATTCTACAATGAGCAGTTCTTC
D gene: TRBD1; clone size: -; V gene: TRBV24-1; J gene: TRBJ1-2; CDR3 protein: CATSDSDRGRRGYTF; CDR3 DNA: TGTGCCACCAGTGACTCCGACAGGGGGCGCCGAGGCTACACCTTC
D gene: TRBD1; clone size: -; V gene: TRBV3-1/TRBV3-2; J gene: TRBJ2-7; CDR3 protein: CASSQRDREDEQYF; CDR3 DNA: TGTGCCAGCAGCCAAAGGGACAGGGAGGACGAGCAGTACTTC
D gene: -; clone size: once; V gene: TRBV18; J gene: TRBJ1-5; CDR3 protein: CASSMGNFRSSNQPQHF; CDR3 DNA: TGTGCCAGCTCAATGGGCAACTTTAGATCTAGCAATCAGCCCCAGCATTTT
D gene: -; clone size: -; V gene: TRBV7-9; J gene: TRBJ1-5; CDR3 protein: CASSSLDTRQPQHF; CDR3 DNA: TGTGCCAGCAGCTCACTGGACACTCGGCAGCCCCAGCATTTT
D gene: TRBD2; clone size: -; V gene: TRBV28; J gene: TRBJ2-1; CDR3 protein: CASSRTSRGEQFF; CDR3 DNA: TGTGCCAGCAGTCGGACTAGCCGGGGAGAGCAGTTCTTC
D gene: -; clone size: -; V gene: TRBV12-3/TRBV12-4; J gene: TRBJ2-7; CDR3 protein: CASSPGIKQYF; CDR3 DNA: TGTGCCAGCAGTCCCGGGATCAAGCAGTACTTC
D gene: -; clone size: -; V gene: TRBV7-9; J gene: TRBJ2-7; CDR3 protein: CASSSVDWFSYEQYF; CDR3 DNA: TGTGCCAGCAGCTCGGTGGACTGGTTCTCCTACGAGCAGTACTTC
D gene: TRBD1; clone size: -; V gene: TRBV6-1; J gene: TRBJ1-1; CDR3 protein: CASSGSKTGGNTEAFF; CDR3 DNA: TGTGCCAGCAGTGGATCTAAGACAGGGGGTAACACTGAAGCTTTCTTT
D gene: -; clone size: -; V gene: TRBV20-1; J gene: TRBJ2-5; CDR3 protein: CSASSLRETQYF; CDR3 DNA: TGCAGTGCTAGTTCCCTACGGGAGACCCAGTACTTC
D gene: TRBD1; clone size: -; V gene: TRBV6-5; J gene: TRBJ2-5; CDR3 protein: CASRRTGRETQYF; CDR3 DNA: TGTGCCAGCAGGCGGACAGGGAGAGAGACCCAGTACTTC
D gene: TRBD1; clone size: -; V gene: TRBV23-1; J gene: TRBJ1-2; CDR3 protein: CASSQSMEWRTGPYGYTF; CDR3 DNA: TGCGCCAGCAGTCAATCGATGGAATGGAGGACAGGACCCTATGGCTACACCTTC
D gene: TRBD2; clone size: -; V gene: TRBV11-2; J gene: TRBJ2-1; CDR3 protein: CASSLQLAGNSYNEQFF; CDR3 DNA: TGTGCCAGCAGCCTCCAACTAGCGGGCAACTCCTACAATGAGCAGTTCTTC
D gene: TRBD2; clone size: -; V gene: TRBV11-3; J gene: TRBJ2-7; CDR3 protein: CASSLRLAGLDEQYF; CDR3 DNA: TGTGCCAGCAGCTTACGACTAGCGGGATTGGACGAGCAGTACTTC
D gene: -; clone size: -; V gene: TRBV28; J gene: TRBJ1-5; CDR3 protein: CASSSGGEGNQPQHF; CDR3 DNA: TGTGCCAGCAGTTCTGGGGGCGAGGGCAATCAGCCCCAGCATTTT
D gene: -; clone size: few; V gene: TRBV18; J gene: TRBJ1-1; CDR3 protein: CASSPILQGSNTEAFF; CDR3 DNA: TGTGCCAGCTCACCCATACTACAGGGTTCAAACACTGAAGCTTTCTTT
D gene: -; clone size: -; V gene: TRBV9; J gene: TRBJ1-1; CDR3 protein: CASSPLTLNTEAFF; CDR3 DNA: TGTGCCAGCAGCCCCCTGACACTGAACACTGAAGCTTTCTTT
D gene: TRBD2; clone size: few; V gene: TRBV19; J gene: TRBJ2-7; CDR3 protein: CASSMTSGAISYEQYF; CDR3 DNA: TGTGCCAGTAGTATGACTAGCGGGGCTATCTCCTACGAGCAGTACTTC
D gene: TRBD2; clone size: -; V gene: TRBV10-3; J gene: TRBJ2-3; CDR3 protein: CAISALAERTDTQYF; CDR3 DNA: TGTGCCATCAGTGCTCTAGCGGAGAGGACAGATACGCAGTATTTT
D gene: -; clone size: -; V gene: TRBV5-1; J gene: TRBJ2-2; CDR3 protein: CASSLQSHTGELFF; CDR3 DNA: TGCGCCAGCAGCTTGCAGTCCCACACCGGGGAGCTGTTTTTT
D gene: -; clone size: -; V gene: TRBV20-1; J gene: TRBJ1-5; CDR3 protein: CSASSGDQPQHF; CDR3 DNA: TGCAGTGCTAGTTCCGGGGATCAGCCCCAGCATTTT
D gene: TRBD2; clone size: -; V gene: TRBV4-2; J gene: TRBJ2-5; CDR3 protein: CASSQGLAGGQETQYF; CDR3 DNA: TGTGCCAGCAGCCAAGGGCTAGCGGGGGGCCAAGAGACCCAGTACTTC
D gene: TRBD1; clone size: -; V gene: TRBV5-6; J gene: TRBJ1-2; CDR3 protein: CASSLRDRASGYGYTF; CDR3 DNA: TGTGCCAGCAGCTTACGGGACAGGGCTTCGGGCTATGGCTACACCTTC
D gene: -; clone size: -; V gene: TRBV29-1; J gene: TRBJ2-7; CDR3 protein: CSVEELGGPLSYEQYF; CDR3 DNA: TGCAGCGTTGAAGAGCTGGGAGGCCCACTCTCCTACGAGCAGTACTTC
D gene: TRBD1; clone size: -; V gene: TRBV6-5; J gene: TRBJ1-2; CDR3 protein: CASSSEQGVGGYTF; CDR3 DNA: TGTGCCAGCAGTTCCGAACAGGGGGTAGGTGGCTACACCTTC
D gene: -; clone size: -; V gene: TRBV6-5; J gene: TRBJ2-1; CDR3 protein: CASRSTTGFYNEQFF; CDR3 DNA: TGTGCCAGCAGGTCGACCACAGGGTTTTACAATGAGCAGTTCTTC
D gene: -; clone size: few; V gene: TRBV18; J gene: TRBJ1-5; CDR3 protein: CASSRAGSDQPQHF; CDR3 DNA: TGTGCCAGCTCACGGGCAGGGTCGGATCAGCCCCAGCATTTT
D gene: -; clone size: once; V gene: TRBV14; J gene: TRBJ2-3; CDR3 protein: CASSQAGWRDTQYF; CDR3 DNA: TGTGCCAGCAGCCAAGCGGGATGGAGAGATACGCAGTATTTT
D gene: TRBD2; clone size: few; V gene: TRBV18; J gene: TRBJ2-3; CDR3 protein: CASSPPWNSGSGDTQYF; CDR3 DNA: TGTGCCAGCTCACCACCGTGGAATAGCGGGAGCGGAGATACGCAGTATTTT
D gene: -; clone size: -; V gene: TRBV6-4; J gene: TRBJ1-1; CDR3 protein: CASWGGHTSTEAFF; CDR3 DNA: TGTGCCAGCTGGGGTGGACACACGAGCACTGAAGCTTTCTTT
D gene: -; clone size: -; V gene: TRBV9; J gene: TRBJ2-5; CDR3 protein: CASSAGTYQETQYF; CDR3 DNA: TGTGCCAGCAGCGCCGGGACTTACCAAGAGACCCAGTACTTC
D gene: TRBD1; clone size: -; V gene: TRBV19; J gene: TRBJ1-1; CDR3 protein: CASSRQGNTEAFF; CDR3 DNA: TGTGCCAGTAGCAGACAGGGTAACACTGAAGCTTTCTTT
D gene: -; clone size: -; V gene: TRBV6-1; J gene: TRBJ1-1; CDR3 protein: CASSEIMNTEAFF; CDR3 DNA: TGTGCCAGCAGTGAAATTATGAACACTGAAGCTTTCTTT
D gene: -; clone size: -; V gene: TRBV19; J gene: TRBJ1-2; CDR3 protein: CASSIRDSAENYGYTF; CDR3 DNA: TGTGCCAGTAGTATTCGGGACTCGGCGGAAAACTATGGCTACACCTTC
D gene: -; clone size: once; V gene: TRBV12-3/TRBV12-4; J gene: TRBJ2-5; CDR3 protein: CASSLIAQETQYF; CDR3 DNA: TGTGCCAGCAGTTTAATAGCTCAAGAGACCCAGTACTTC
D gene: TRBD1; clone size: -; V gene: TRBV2; J gene: TRBJ1-2; CDR3 protein: CASSDRDRGRIEGYTF; CDR3 DNA: TGTGCCAGCAGTGACCGGGACAGGGGGCGAATAGAAGGCTACACCTTC
D gene: -; clone size: -; V gene: TRBV6-2/TRBV6-3; J gene: TRBJ1-5; CDR3 protein: CASSYSGRTQPQHF; CDR3 DNA: TGTGCCAGCAGTTATTCAGGGAGGACTCAGCCCCAGCATTTT
D gene: TRBD2; clone size: -; V gene: TRBV5-1; J gene: TRBJ2-5; CDR3 protein: CASSLELAGDQETQYF; CDR3 DNA: TGCGCCAGCAGCTTGGAACTAGCGGGCGACCAAGAGACCCAGTACTTC
D gene: -; clone size: -; V gene: TRBV7-9; J gene: TRBJ2-1; CDR3 protein: CASSQDGAYNEQFF; CDR3 DNA: TGTGCCAGCAGCCAGGACGGGGCCTACAATGAGCAGTTCTTC
D gene: TRBD1; clone size: -; V gene: TRBV27; J gene: TRBJ2-5; CDR3 protein: CASSTRTGVSIETQYF; CDR3 DNA: TGTGCCAGCAGTACCCGGACAGGGGTCTCCATCGAGACCCAGTACTTC